This TCR beta chain was sequenced in a study of cytomegalovirus exposure and HLA in healthy donors. For the study at large: Earlier, almost 120 million unique TCR beta sequences were recovered from approximately 180 million T cells by an analysis. Whole-study findings and limits: Among the most significant clusters, several appeared linked to common viral pathogens in a later analysis. CMV antigen specificity was confirmed in vitro for a few CMV-associated chains. It was shown in a later analysis that HLA-associated TCR beta chains were more clonally expanded than other, equally common chains.

The CDR3 extends over 15 amino acids. The V gene's germline CDR1 is SGHRS and CDR2 YFSETQ. The V and J ends lost 0 bases and 3 bases, in that order; junction bases with no gene match: 5. The PCR ran on 60 Vbeta and 13 Jbeta primers. Assay: immunoSEQ multiplex PCR; the TCRdb copy retains only in-frame clones and omits some. The data hold 130,000 or so clones, with about 76% observed a single time. In the case of this clone: Its antigen is currently unknown.

The rearrangement links TRBV5-1 to TRBJ2-7; 8 nucleotides align to TRBD1. The sample was PBMCs. The source is a man between 35 and 55 years old in good health and CMV-seropositive. CDR3 loop: CASSLVAGTGYEQYF. The CDR3, as DNA: TGCGCCAGCAGCTTGGTGGCGGGGACAGGCTACGAGCAGTACTTC.